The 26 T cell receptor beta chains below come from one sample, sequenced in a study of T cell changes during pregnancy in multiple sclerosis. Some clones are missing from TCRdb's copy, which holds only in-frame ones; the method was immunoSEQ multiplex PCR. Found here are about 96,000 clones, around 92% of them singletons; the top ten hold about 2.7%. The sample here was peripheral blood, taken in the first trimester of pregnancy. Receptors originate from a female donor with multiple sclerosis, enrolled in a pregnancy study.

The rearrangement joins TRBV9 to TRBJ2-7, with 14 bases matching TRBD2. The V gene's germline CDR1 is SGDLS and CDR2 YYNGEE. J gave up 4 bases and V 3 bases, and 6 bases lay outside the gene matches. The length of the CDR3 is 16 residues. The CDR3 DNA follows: TGTGCCAGCAGCGCCGGGACTAGCGGGAGTCTATACGAGCAGTACTTC. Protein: CASSAGTSGSLYEQYF. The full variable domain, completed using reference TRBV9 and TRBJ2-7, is DSGVTQTPKHLITATGQRVTLRCSPRSGDLSVYWYQQSLDQGLQFLIQYYNGEERAKGNILERFSAQQFPDLHSELNLSSLELGDSALYFCASSAGTSGSLYEQYFGPGTRLTVT.

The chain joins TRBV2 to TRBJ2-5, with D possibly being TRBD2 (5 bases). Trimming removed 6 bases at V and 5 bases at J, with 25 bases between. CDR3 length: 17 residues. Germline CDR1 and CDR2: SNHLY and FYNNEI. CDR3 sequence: CASSVLALRGVGETQYF. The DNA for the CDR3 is TGTGCCAGCAGCGTCCTGGCCCTACGGGGAGTGGGGGAGACCCAGTACTTC. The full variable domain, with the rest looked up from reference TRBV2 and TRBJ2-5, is EPEVTQTPSHQVTQMGQEVILRCVPISNHLYFYWYRQILGQKVEFLVSFYNNEISEKSEIFDDQFSVERPDGSNFTLKIRSTKLEDSAMYFCASSVLALRGVGETQYFGPGTRLLVL.

The CDR3 loop reads CASSLGQGSLQPQHF. The CDR3 region has the DNA TGTGCCAGTAGTCTAGGACAGGGGTCTCTGCAGCCCCAGCATTTT. The V call is TRBV19, the J call TRBJ1-5; TRBD1 matches 9 bases. Trimming at V came to 5 bases and at J to 7 bases, leaving 9 bases not matched to a gene. CDR3 length equals 15 residues. CDR1 is LNHDA, CDR2 SQIVND, per germline (reference sequence).

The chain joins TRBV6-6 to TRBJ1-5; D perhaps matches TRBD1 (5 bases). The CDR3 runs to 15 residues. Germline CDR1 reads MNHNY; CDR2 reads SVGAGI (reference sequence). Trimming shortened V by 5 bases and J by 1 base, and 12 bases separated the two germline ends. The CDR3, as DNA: TGTGCCAGCAGTGGAGGGACGGCGAGCAATCAGCCCCAGCATTTT. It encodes CASSGGTASNQPQHF.

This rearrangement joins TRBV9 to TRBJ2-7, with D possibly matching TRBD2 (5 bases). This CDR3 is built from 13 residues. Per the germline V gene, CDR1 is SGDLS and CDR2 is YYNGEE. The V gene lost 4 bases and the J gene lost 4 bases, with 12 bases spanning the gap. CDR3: CASSSGNPYEQYF. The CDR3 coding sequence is TGTGCCAGCAGCTCCGGGAATCCTTACGAGCAGTACTTC. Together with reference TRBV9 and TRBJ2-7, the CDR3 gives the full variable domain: DSGVTQTPKHLITATGQRVTLRCSPRSGDLSVYWYQQSLDQGLQFLIQYYNGEERAKGNILERFSAQQFPDLHSELNLSSLELGDSALYFCASSSGNPYEQYFGPGTRLTVT.

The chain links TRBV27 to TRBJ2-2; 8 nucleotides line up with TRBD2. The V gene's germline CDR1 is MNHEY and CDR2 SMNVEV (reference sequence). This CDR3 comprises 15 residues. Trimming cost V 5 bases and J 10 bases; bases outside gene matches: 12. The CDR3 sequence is CASSPGLGSIVELFF. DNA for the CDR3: TGTGCCAGCAGTCCGGGACTAGGCAGTATTGTGGAGCTGTTTTTT.

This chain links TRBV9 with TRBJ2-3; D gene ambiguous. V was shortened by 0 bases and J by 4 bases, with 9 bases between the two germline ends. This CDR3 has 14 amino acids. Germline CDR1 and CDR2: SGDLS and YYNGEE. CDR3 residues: CASSVGVQSDTQYF. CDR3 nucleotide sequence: TGTGCCAGCAGCGTAGGAGTTCAATCAGATACGCAGTATTTT.

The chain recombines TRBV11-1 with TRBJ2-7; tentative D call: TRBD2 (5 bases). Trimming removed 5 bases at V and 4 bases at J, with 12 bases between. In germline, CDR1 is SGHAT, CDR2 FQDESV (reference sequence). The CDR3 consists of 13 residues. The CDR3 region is CASSPRTGYEQYF. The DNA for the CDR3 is TGTGCCAGCAGCCCAAGGACGGGGTACGAGCAGTACTTC.

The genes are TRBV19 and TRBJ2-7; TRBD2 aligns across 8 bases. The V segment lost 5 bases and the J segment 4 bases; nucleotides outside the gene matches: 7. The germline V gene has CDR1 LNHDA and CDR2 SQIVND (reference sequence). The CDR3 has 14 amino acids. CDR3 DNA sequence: TGTGCCAGTAGTGCCTATAGCGGGGATTACGAGCAGTACTTC. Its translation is CASSAYSGDYEQYF.

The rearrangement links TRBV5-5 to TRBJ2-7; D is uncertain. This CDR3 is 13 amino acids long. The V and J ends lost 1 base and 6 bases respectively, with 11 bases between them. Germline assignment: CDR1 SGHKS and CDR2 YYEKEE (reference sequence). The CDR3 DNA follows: TGTGCCAGCAGCTTGATCGGAGCCGGCGAGCAGTACTTC. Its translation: CASSLIGAGEQYF.

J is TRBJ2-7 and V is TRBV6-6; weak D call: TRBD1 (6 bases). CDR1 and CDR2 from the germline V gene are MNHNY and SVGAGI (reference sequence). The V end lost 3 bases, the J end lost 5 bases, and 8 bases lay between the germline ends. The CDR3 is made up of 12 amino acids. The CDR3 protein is CASSYWTDEQYF. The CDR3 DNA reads TGTGCCAGCAGTTATTGGACAGACGAGCAGTACTTC.

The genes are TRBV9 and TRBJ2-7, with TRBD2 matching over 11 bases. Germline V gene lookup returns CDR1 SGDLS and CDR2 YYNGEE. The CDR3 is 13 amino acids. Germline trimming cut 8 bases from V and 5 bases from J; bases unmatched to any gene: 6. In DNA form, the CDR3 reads TGTGCCAGTCATAGCGGGAGGGCCAACGAGCAGTACTTC. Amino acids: CASHSGRANEQYF.

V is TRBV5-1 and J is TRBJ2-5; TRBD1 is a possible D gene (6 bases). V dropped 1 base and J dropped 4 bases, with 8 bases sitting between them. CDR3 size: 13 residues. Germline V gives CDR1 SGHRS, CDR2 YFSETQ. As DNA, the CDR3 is TGCGCCAGCAGCTTGTTCAGGGGAGAGACCCAGTACTTC. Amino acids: CASSLFRGETQYF. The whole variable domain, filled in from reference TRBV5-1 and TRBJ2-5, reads KAGVTQTPRYLIKTRGQQVTLSCSPISGHRSVSWYQQTPGQGLQFLFEYFSETQRNKGNFPGRFSGRQFSNSRSEMNVSTLELGDSALYLCASSLFRGETQYFGPGTRLLVL.

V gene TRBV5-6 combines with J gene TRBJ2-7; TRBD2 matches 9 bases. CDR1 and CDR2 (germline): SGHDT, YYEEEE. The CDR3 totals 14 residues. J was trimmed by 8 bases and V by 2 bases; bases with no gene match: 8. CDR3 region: CASSFSGRISQQYF. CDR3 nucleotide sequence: TGTGCCAGCAGCTTTAGCGGGAGAATATCCCAGCAGTACTTC. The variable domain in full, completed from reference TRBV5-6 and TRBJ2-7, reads DAGVTQSPTHLIKTRGQQVTLRCSPKSGHDTVSWYQQALGQGPQFIFQYYEEEERQRGNFPDRFSGHQFPNYSSELNVNALLLGDSALYLCASSFSGRISQQYFGPGTRLTVT.

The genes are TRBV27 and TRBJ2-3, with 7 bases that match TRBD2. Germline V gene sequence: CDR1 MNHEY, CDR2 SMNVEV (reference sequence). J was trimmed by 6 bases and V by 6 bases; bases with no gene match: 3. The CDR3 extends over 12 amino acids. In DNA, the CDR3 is TGTGCCAGCAGCCCCGGGGGGGATACGCAGTATTTT. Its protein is CASSPGGDTQYF.

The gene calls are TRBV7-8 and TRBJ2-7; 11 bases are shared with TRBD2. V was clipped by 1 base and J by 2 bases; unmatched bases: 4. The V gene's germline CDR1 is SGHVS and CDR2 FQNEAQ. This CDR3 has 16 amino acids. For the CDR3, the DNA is TGTGCCAGCAGCTTAGTACCGGGACTAGCGGCCTACGAGCAGTACTTC. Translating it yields CASSLVPGLAAYEQYF.

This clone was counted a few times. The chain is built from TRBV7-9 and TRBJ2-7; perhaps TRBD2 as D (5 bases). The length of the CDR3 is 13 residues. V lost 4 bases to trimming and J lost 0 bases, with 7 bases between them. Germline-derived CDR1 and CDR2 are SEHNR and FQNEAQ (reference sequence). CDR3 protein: CASSSGSSYEQYF. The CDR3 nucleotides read TGTGCCAGCAGCTCGGGGAGCTCCTACGAGCAGTACTTC.

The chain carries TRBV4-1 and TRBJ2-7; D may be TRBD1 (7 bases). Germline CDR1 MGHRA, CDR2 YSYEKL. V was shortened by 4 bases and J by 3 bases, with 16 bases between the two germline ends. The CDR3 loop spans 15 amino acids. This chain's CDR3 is CASSPAQGGSYEQYF. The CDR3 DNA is TGCGCCAGCAGCCCGGCCCAGGGGGGAAGCTACGAGCAGTACTTC.

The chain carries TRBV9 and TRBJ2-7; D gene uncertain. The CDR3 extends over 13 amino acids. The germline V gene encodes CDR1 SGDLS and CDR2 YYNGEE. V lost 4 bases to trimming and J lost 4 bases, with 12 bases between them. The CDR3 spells CASSPRLAYEQYF. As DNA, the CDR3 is TGTGCCAGCAGCCCGAGGTTAGCTTACGAGCAGTACTTC.

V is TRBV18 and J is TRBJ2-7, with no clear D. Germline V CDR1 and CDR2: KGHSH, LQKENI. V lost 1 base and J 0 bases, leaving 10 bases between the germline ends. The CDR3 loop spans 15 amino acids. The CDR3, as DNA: TGTGCCAGCTCACCACGGGCGACAATCTCCTACGAGCAGTACTTC. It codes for CASSPRATISYEQYF.

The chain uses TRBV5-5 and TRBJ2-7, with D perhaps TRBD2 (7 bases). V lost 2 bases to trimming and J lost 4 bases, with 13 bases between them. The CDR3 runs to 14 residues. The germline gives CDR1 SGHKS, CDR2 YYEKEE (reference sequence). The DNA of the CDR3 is TGTGCCAGCAGCTTCAAGGGGGGGGATTACGAGCAGTACTTC. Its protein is CASSFKGGDYEQYF.

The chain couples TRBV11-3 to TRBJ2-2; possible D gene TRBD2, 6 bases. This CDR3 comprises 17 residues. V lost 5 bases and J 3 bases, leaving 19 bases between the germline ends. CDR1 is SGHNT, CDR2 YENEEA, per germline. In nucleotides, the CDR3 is TGTGCCAGCAGCCCAGGAGGGTGGGATCGGGACACCGGGGAGCTGTTTTTT. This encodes CASSPGGWDRDTGELFF.

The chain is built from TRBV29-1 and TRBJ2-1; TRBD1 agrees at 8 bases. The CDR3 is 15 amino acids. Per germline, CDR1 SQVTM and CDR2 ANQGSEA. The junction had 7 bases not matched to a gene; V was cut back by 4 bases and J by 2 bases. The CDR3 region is CSVGRQTGAYNEQFF. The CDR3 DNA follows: TGCAGCGTTGGCCGACAGACAGGGGCCTACAATGAGCAGTTCTTC.

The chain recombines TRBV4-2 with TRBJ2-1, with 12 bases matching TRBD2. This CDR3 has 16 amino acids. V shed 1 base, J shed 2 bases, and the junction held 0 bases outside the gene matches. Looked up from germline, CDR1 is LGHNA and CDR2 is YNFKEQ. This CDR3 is CASSQGTSGTYNEQFF. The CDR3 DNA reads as TGTGCCAGCAGCCAAGGGACTAGCGGGACCTACAATGAGCAGTTCTTC.

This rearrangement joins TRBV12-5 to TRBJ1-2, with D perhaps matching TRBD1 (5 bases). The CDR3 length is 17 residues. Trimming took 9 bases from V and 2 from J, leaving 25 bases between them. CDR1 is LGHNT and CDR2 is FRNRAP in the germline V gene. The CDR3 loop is CARILYRRPHNNYGYTF. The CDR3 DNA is TGTGCTAGGATATTATACAGGAGACCTCACAACAACTATGGCTACACCTTC.

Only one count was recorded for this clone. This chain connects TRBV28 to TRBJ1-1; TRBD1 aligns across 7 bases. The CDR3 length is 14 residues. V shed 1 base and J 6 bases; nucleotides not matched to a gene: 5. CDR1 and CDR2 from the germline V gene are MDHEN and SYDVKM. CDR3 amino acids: CASSLYRGQAEAFF. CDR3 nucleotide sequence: TGTGCCAGCAGTTTATATAGGGGGCAGGCTGAAGCTTTCTTT.